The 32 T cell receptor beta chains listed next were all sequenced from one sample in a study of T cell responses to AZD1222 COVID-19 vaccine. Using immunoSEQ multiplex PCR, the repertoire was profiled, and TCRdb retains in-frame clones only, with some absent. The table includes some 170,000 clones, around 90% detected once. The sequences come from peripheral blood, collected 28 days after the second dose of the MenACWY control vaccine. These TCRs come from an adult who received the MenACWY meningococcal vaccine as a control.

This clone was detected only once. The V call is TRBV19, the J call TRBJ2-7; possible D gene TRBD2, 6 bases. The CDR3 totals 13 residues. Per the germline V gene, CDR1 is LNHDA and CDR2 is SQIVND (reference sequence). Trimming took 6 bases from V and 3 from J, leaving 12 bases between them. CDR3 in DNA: TGTGCCAGTAGACCCGGGACTCACTACGAGCAGTACTTC. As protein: CASRPGTHYEQYF.

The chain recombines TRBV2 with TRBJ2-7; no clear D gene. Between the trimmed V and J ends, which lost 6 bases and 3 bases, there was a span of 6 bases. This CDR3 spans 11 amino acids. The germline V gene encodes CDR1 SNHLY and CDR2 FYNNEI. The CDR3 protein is CASSLFYEQYF. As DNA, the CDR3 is TGTGCCAGCAGCCTTTTCTACGAGCAGTACTTC.

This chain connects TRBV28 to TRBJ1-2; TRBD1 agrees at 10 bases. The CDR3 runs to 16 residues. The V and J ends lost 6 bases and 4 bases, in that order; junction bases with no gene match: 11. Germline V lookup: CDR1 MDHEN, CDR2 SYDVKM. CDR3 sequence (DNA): TGTGCCAGCAGCCCGGGGGGGGACAGGGGTTCCTATGGCTACACCTTC. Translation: CASSPGGDRGSYGYTF.

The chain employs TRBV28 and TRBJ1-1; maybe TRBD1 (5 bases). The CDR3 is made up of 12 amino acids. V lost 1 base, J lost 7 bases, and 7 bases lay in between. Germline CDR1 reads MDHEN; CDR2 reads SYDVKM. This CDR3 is CASSLYQGEAFF. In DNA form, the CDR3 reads TGTGCCAGCAGTTTATACCAGGGTGAAGCTTTCTTT.

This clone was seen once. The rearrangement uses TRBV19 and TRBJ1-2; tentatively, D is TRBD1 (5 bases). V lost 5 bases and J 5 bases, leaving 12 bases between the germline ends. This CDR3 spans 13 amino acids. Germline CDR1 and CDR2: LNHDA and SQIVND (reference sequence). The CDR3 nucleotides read TGTGCCAGTAGTCCGGGACGGGATTATGGCTACACCTTC. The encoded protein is CASSPGRDYGYTF. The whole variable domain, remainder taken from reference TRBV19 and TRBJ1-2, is DGGITQSPKYLFRKEGQNVTLSCEQNLNHDAMYWYRQDPGQGLRLIYYSQIVNDFQKGDIAEGYSVSREKKESFPLTVTSAQKNPTAFYLCASSPGRDYGYTFGSGTRLTVV.

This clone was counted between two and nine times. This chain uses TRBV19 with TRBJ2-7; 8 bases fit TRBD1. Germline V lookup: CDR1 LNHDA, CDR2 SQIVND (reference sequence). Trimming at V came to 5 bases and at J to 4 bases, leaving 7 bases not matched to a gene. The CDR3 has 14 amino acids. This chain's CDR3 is CASSSGRDRYEQYF. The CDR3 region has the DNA TGTGCCAGTAGTTCAGGAAGGGACAGGTACGAGCAGTACTTC.

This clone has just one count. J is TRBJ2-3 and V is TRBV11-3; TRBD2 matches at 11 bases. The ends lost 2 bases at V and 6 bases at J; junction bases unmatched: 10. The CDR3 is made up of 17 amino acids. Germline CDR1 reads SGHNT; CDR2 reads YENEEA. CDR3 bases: TGTGCCAGCAGCTTAAATATAGCGGGAGGGCAAAGGGATACGCAGTATTTT. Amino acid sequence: CASSLNIAGGQRDTQYF.

CDR3 DNA: TGTGCCAGTGAGGACAGGGGCACCGGGGAGCTGTTTTTT. It specifies CASEDRGTGELFF. The chain recombines TRBV9 with TRBJ2-2, with 9 bases that match TRBD1. The CDR3 runs to 13 residues. CDR1 and CDR2 (germline): SGDLS, YYNGEE. V was clipped by 8 bases and J by 4 bases; unmatched bases: 3.

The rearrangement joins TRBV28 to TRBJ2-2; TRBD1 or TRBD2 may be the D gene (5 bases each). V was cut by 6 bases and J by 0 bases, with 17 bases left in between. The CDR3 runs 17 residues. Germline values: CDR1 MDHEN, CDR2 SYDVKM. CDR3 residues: CASSPSYGTSNTGELFF. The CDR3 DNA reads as TGTGCCAGCAGCCCCTCTTACGGGACGTCGAACACCGGGGAGCTGTTTTTT.

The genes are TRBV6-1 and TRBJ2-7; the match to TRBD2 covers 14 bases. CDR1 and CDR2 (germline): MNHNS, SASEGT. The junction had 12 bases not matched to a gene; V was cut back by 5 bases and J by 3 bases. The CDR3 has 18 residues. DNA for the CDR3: TGTGCCAGCAGTAAAGGGACTAGCGGGAGCCGGTGGGGCTACGAGCAGTACTTC. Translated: CASSKGTSGSRWGYEQYF.

In nucleotides, the CDR3 is TGTGCCAGCAGTTCCTCCCCGACTGGGGCCACTGAAGCTTTCTTT. It is translated as CASSSSPTGATEAFF. The chain couples TRBV25-1 to TRBJ1-1, with D possibly being TRBD1 (5 bases). V gave up 5 bases and J gave up 4 bases, with 17 bases separating them. The V gene's germline CDR1 is MGHDK and CDR2 SYGVNS. The CDR3 has 15 amino acids.

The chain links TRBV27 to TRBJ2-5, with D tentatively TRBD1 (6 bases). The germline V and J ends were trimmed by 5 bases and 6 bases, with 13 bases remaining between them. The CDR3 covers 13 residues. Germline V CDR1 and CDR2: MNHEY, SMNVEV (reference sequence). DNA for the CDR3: TGTGCCAGCAGTCTCCGGACAGAGCAGACCCAGTACTTC. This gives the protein CASSLRTEQTQYF.

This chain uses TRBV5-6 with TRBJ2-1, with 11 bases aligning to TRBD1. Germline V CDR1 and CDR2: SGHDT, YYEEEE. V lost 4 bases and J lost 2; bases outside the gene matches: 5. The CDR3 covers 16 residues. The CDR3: CASSPGTGGAYNEQFF. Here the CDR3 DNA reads TGTGCCAGCAGCCCCGGGACAGGGGGAGCCTACAATGAGCAGTTCTTC. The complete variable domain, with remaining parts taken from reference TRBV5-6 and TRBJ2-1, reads DAGVTQSPTHLIKTRGQQVTLRCSPKSGHDTVSWYQQALGQGPQFIFQYYEEEERQRGNFPDRFSGHQFPNYSSELNVNALLLGDSALYLCASSPGTGGAYNEQFFGPGTRLTVL.

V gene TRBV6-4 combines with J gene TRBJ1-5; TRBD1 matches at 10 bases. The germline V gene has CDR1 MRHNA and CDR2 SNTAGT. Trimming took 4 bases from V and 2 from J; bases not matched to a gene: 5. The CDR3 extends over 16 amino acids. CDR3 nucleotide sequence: TGTGCCAGCAGTGGGGACAGGGGAAGAGGCAATCAGCCCCAGCATTTT. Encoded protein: CASSGDRGRGNQPQHF.

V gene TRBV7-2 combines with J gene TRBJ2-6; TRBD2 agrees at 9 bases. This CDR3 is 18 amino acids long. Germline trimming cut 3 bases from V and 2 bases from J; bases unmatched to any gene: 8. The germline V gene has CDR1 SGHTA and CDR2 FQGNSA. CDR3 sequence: CASSFSGTSPAGANVLTF. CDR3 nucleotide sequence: TGTGCCAGCAGCTTCTCCGGGACTAGCCCCGCTGGGGCCAACGTCCTGACTTTC. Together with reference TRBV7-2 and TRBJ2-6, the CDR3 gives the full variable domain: GAGVSQSPSNKVTEKGKDVELRCDPISGHTALYWYRQSLGQGLEFLIYFQGNSAPDKSGLPSDRFSAERTGGSVSTLTIQRTQQEDSAVYLCASSFSGTSPAGANVLTFGAGSRLTVL.

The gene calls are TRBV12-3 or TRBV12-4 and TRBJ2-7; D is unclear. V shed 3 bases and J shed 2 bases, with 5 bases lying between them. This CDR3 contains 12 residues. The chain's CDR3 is CASSFSPYEQYF. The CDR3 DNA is TGTGCCAGCAGTTTCAGCCCCTACGAGCAGTACTTC.

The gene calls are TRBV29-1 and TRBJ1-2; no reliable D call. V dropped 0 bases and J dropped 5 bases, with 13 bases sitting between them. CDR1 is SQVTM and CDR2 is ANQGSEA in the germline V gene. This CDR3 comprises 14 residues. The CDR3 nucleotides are TGCAGCGTTGAAGACAGGACCACAACTTATGGCTACACCTTC. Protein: CSVEDRTTTYGYTF.

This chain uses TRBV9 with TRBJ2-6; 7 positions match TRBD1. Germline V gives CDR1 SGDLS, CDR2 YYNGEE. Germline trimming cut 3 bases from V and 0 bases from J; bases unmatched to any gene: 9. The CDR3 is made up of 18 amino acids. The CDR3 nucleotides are TGTGCCAGCAGCGGGACGGGACAGAAATACTCTGGGGCCAACGTCCTGACTTTC. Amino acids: CASSGTGQKYSGANVLTF.

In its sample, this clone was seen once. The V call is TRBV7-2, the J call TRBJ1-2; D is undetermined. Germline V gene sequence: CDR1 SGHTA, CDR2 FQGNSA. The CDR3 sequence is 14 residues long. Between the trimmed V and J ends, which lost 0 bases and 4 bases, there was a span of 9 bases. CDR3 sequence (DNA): TGTGCCAGCAGCTTAGCGCTCGCGGTCTATGGCTACACCTTC. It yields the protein CASSLALAVYGYTF.

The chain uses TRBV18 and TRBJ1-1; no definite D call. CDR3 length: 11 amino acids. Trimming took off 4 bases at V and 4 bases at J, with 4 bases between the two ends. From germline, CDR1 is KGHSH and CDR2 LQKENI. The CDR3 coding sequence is TGTGCCAGCTCACAACTCACTGAAGCTTTCTTT. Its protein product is CASSQLTEAFF.

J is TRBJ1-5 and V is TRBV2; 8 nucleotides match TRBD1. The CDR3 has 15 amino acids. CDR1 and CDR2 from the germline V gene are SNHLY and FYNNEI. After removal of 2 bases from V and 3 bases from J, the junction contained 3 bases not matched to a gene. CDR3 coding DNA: TGTGCCAGCAGTGAAAGACAGGGGTTCAATCAGCCCCAGCATTTT. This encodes CASSERQGFNQPQHF.

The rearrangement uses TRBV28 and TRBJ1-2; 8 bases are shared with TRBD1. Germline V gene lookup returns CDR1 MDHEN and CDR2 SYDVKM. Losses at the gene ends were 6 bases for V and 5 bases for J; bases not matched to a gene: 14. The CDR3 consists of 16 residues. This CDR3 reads CASSLPTPDRVYGYTF. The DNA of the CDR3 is TGTGCCAGCAGCTTGCCGACCCCGGACAGGGTTTATGGCTACACCTTC.

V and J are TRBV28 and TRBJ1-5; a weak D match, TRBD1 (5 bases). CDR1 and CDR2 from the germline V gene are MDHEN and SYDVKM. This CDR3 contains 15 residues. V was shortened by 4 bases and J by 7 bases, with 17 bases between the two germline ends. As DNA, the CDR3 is TGTGCCAGCAGTTCCCATCCGGGGGATGAACAGCCCCAGCATTTT. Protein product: CASSSHPGDEQPQHF.

In nucleotides, the CDR3 is TGTGCCAGCAGCCCCCTAGGGATAGACACTGAAGCTTTCTTT. This gives the protein CASSPLGIDTEAFF. The gene calls are TRBV6-4 and TRBJ1-1; D remains unclear. Between the trimmed V and J ends, which lost 6 bases and 3 bases, there was a span of 14 bases. The V gene's germline CDR1 is MRHNA and CDR2 SNTAGT. The CDR3 runs to 14 residues.

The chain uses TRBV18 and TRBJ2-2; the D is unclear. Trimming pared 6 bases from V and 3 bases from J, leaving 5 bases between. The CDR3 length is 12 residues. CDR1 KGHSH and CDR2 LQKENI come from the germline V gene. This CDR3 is CASSHYTGELFF. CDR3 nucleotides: TGTGCCAGCTCCCACTACACCGGGGAGCTGTTTTTT.

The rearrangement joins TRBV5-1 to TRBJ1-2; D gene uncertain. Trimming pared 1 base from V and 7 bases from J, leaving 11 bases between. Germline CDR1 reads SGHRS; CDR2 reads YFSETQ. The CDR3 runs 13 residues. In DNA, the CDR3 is TGCGCCAGCAGCTTGAGGCGGGAGCTTGGCTACACCTTC. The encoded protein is CASSLRRELGYTF. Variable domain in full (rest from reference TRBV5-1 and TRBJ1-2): KAGVTQTPRYLIKTRGQQVTLSCSPISGHRSVSWYQQTPGQGLQFLFEYFSETQRNKGNFPGRFSGRQFSNSRSEMNVSTLELGDSALYLCASSLRRELGYTFGSGTRLTVV.

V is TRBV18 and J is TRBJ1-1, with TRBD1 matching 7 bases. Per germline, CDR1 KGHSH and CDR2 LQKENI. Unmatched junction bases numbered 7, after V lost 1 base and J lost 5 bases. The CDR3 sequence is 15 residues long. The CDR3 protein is CASSPLETGITEAFF. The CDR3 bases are TGTGCCAGCTCACCACTGGAGACAGGGATTACTGAAGCTTTCTTT.

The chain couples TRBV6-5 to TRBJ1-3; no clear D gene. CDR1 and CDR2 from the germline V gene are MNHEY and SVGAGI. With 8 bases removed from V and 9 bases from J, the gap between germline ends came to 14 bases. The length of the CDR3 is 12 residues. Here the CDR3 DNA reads TGTGCCAGCGATGAACCCGTAGGCACCATATATTTT. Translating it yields CASDEPVGTIYF.

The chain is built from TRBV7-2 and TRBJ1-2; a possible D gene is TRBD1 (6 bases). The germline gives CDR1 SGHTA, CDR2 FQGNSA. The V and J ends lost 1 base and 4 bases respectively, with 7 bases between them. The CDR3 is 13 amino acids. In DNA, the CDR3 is TGTGCCAGCAGCTTAGAAGGGGGCTATGGCTACACCTTC. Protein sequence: CASSLEGGYGYTF.

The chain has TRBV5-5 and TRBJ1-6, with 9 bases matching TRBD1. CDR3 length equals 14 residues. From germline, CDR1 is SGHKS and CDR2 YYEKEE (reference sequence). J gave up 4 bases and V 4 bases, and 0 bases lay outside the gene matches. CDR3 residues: CASSGQGYNSPLHF. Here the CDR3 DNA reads TGTGCCAGCAGCGGACAGGGGTATAATTCACCCCTCCACTTT.

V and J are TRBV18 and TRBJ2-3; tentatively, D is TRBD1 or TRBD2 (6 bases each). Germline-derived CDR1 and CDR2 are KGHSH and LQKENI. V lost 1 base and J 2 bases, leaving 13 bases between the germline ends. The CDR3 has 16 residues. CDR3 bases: TGTGCCAGCTCACCACTAGGGGGGCGCGTCACAGATACGCAGTATTTT. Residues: CASSPLGGRVTDTQYF.

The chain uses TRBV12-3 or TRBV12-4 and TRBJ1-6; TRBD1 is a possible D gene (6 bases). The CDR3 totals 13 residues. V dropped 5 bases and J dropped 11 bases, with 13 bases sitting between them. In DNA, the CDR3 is TGTGCCAGCAGTGAACAGGGCAAAACACCCCTCCACTTT. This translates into CASSEQGKTPLHF.